This T cell receptor (beta chain) was profiled in a study of CD8+CD57+ T cells in acquired aplastic anemia. TCR beta VDJ combinations and CDR3 sequences were profiled from genomic DNA. TCRdb independently ran MiXCR on the reads; one entry per CDR3 protein. Here the sample spans around 290,000 distinct CDR3 sequences, about 50% being singletons. In its sample, this clonotype was seen many times. CDR3 length equals 16 residues. Germline V gene lookup returns CDR1 LGHDT and CDR2 YNNKEL (reference sequence). V lost 0 bases and J lost 6; bases outside the gene matches: 6. In patients chosen for sequencing, flow cytometry had shown CD8+CD57+ cell expansion.

The sample taken for sequencing was sorted CD4+, CD8+, or CD8+CD57+ T cells (not recorded which) from PBMCs. This receptor was identified in a human donor with aplastic anemia. The J gene is TRBJ2-1, the V gene TRBV3-1, with TRBD2 matching 9 bases. This CDR3 reads CASSQDASGVTNEQFF. CDR3 coding DNA: TGTGCCAGCAGCCAAGATGCTAGCGGGGTGACCAATGAGCAGTTCTTC.